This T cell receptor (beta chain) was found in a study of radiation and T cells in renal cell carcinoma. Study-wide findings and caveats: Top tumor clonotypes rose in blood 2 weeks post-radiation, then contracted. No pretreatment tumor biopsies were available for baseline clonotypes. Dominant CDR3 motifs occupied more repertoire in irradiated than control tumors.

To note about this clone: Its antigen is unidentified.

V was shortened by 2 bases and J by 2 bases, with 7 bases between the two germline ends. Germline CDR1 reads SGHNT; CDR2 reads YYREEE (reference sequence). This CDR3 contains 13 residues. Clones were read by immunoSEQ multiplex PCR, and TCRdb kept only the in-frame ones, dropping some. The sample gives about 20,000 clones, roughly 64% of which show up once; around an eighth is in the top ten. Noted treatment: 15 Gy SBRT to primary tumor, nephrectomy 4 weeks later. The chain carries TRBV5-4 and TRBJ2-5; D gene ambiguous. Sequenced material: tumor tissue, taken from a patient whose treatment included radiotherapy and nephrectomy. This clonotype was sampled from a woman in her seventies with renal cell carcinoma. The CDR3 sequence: CASSLVGQETQYF. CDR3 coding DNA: TGTGCCAGCAGCTTAGTGGGGCAAGAGACCCAGTACTTC.